This T cell receptor (beta chain) was sequenced in a study of T cell changes during pregnancy in multiple sclerosis. Here immunoSEQ multiplex PCR was the method, and the copy in TCRdb shows in-frame clones only, minus some. The data contain more than 75,000 clones, over 85% of them singletons. CDR1 is SGHTA, CDR2 FQGTGA, per germline. Losses at the gene ends were 2 bases for V and 4 bases for J; bases not matched to a gene: 6. The CDR3 extends over 15 amino acids. The receptor was derived from a female donor with multiple sclerosis, enrolled in a pregnancy study. The chain links TRBV7-3 to TRBJ2-7; 9 bases line up with TRBD1. The specimen comprised peripheral blood, sampled in the first trimester of pregnancy. CDR3 amino acids: CASSLAPGQGYEQYF. The CDR3 bases are TGTGCCAGCAGCTTAGCCCCGGGACAGGGTTACGAGCAGTACTTC.